This T cell receptor (beta chain) was captured by sequencing in a study of cytomegalovirus exposure and HLA in healthy donors. Study results and limitations: Reported performance of the classifier showed diagnosis of cytomegalovirus status with high specificity and sensitivity. Presence/absence analyses rested on an assumption that sequencing depth was roughly uniform across donors. The authors listed some 160 TCR beta chains as cytomegalovirus-associated.

60 Vbeta and 13 Jbeta primers were used in PCR. Only in-frame clones appear in the TCRdb table, and some are missing; sequencing was by immunoSEQ multiplex PCR. Among about 150,000 clones listed, approximately 85% were seen once. With respect to this clone: Its matching antigen is unknown.

Trimming shortened V by 0 bases and J by 5 bases, and 7 bases separated the two germline ends. The CDR3 extends over 13 amino acids. Germline V CDR1 and CDR2: KGHSH, LQKENI. Donors were ostensibly healthy at sampling, although undocumented immune exposures were probable. V usage is TRBV18 and J usage is TRBJ1-2; D remains ambiguous. This clonotype was sampled from a woman aged 18-29 years in good health and CMV-seronegative. The sample consisted of PBMCs. This chain's CDR3 is CASSPPYGYGYTF. The DNA of the CDR3 is TGTGCCAGCTCACCACCGTACGGGTATGGCTACACCTTC.